This T cell receptor (beta chain) was sequenced in a study of cytomegalovirus exposure and HLA in healthy donors. General study points: With DRB1 most and HLA-C fewest, TCR association rates differed between HLA loci in a later analysis. TCR beta sequences reportedly predicted most subjects' HLA-A and HLA-B alleles accurately.

In the PCR, 60 Vbeta and 13 Jbeta primers were used. The repertoire was sequenced with immunoSEQ multiplex PCR; TCRdb's copy has only in-frame clones and lacks some. Of 150,000 or so clones in the sample, approximately 71% were seen once. The germline CDR1 and CDR2 sequences are MDHEN and SYDVKM. The V end was cut by 5 bases, the J end by 1 base, with 17 bases between. The length of the CDR3 is 16 residues. Although they were nominally healthy when sampled, donors likely had unrecorded immune exposures. This clone showed up just once. The antigen remains undetermined. Source material: PBMCs. The J gene is TRBJ1-2, the V gene TRBV28; D remains ambiguous. This sequence was found in a woman in her thirties or forties in good health and CMV-seropositive. CDR3 sequence (DNA): TGTGCCAGCAGTCCCCCCTCCGGTGCCTATAACTATGGCTACACCTTC. Its translation: CASSPPSGAYNYGYTF.